What follows is one TCR beta chain and its context. This entry is derived from a study of blood T cell repertoires in COVID-19. Here immunoSEQ multiplex PCR was the method, and the copy in TCRdb shows in-frame clones only, minus some. This sample has about 270,000 clones, with roughly 86% found just once. Trimming took off 6 bases at V and 2 bases at J, with 11 bases between the two ends. Per germline, CDR1 MNHEY and CDR2 SMNVEV (reference sequence). The CDR3 extends over 13 amino acids. The genes are TRBV27 and TRBJ2-7, with D possibly being TRBD1 (6 bases). This receptor was obtained from a woman between 18 and 30 years old who had recovered from COVID-19. Sequencing input: PBMCs or T cells enriched from blood (not recorded which). Here the CDR3 reads CASRATGPYEQYF. The DNA for the CDR3 is TGTGCCAGCAGAGCGACAGGCCCCTACGAGCAGTACTTC.